Each of the 31 T cell receptor beta chains below was sequenced from the same sample in a study of CD8+ T cells in alopecia areata. Extraction and reverse transcription of RNA yielded cDNA as the sequencing template. Assay used: immunoSEQ multiplex PCR; TCRdb lists only in-frame clones, some missing. The data contain around 97,000 clones, about 60% of them singletons. The sequencing input was CD4+ T cells sorted from blood. These receptor sequences come from a human donor in good health.

A few counts support this clone. The chain links TRBV5-1 to TRBJ1-2; perhaps TRBD1 as D (6 bases). Looked up from germline, CDR1 is SGHRS and CDR2 is YFSETQ. V lost 0 bases and J lost 4, with 13 bases in between. This CDR3 is built from 15 residues. The CDR3 DNA follows: TGCGCCAGCAGCTTGGACAGCCCCAGGGGCTATGGCTACACCTTC. Translated, it gives CASSLDSPRGYGYTF.

The chain has TRBV4-3 and TRBJ2-7; TRBD2 aligns across 7 bases. The CDR3 is 15 residues long. Germline V lookup: CDR1 LGHNA, CDR2 YSLEER. J lost 3 bases, V lost 0 bases, and 5 bases had no gene match. The CDR3 DNA reads TGCGCCAGCAGCCAAGACCTAGCGGATGGCTACGAGCAGTACTTC. The encoded protein is CASSQDLADGYEQYF.

This clone was picked up a small number of times. This chain uses TRBV29-1 with TRBJ2-2; D gene uncertain. V lost 4 bases, J lost 1 base, and 4 bases lay in between. The CDR3 contains 12 residues. Per germline, CDR1 SQVTM and CDR2 ANQGSEA. The CDR3 region has the DNA TGCAGCGTTGCGGAGAACACCGGGGAGCTGTTTTTT. Translated: CSVAENTGELFF.

V and J are TRBV7-9 and TRBJ2-3; D perhaps matches TRBD1 (6 bases). CDR3 length: 18 residues. Germline CDR1 SEHNR, CDR2 FQNEAQ (reference sequence). V was clipped by 1 base and J by 2 bases, with 19 bases between them. The DNA of the CDR3 is TGTGCCAGCAGCTTAGACTCAGGACAGAGGATGTTCACAGATACGCAGTATTTT. This gives the protein CASSLDSGQRMFTDTQYF. Complete variable domain (other parts from reference TRBV7-9 and TRBJ2-3): DTGVSQNPRHKITKRGQNVTFRCDPISEHNRLYWYRQTLGQGPEFLTYFQNEAQLEKSRLLSDRFSAERPKGSFSTLEIQRTEQGDSAMYLCASSLDSGQRMFTDTQYFGPGTRLTVL.

This rearrangement joins TRBV11-2 to TRBJ1-2; no reliable D call. Germline V lookup: CDR1 SGHAT, CDR2 FQNNGV. Trimming took off 4 bases at V and 5 bases at J, with 23 bases between the two ends. The CDR3 covers 17 residues. This CDR3 reads CASSSGGLAGPRYGYTF. In DNA, the CDR3 is TGTGCCAGCAGCTCCGGAGGGTTGGCAGGCCCCCGGTATGGCTACACCTTC.

V and J are TRBV27 and TRBJ1-1; D is unclear. With 5 bases removed from V and 0 bases from J, the gap between germline ends came to 10 bases. The CDR3 sequence is 14 residues long. Germline CDR1 is MNHEY and CDR2 is SMNVEV (reference sequence). CDR3 sequence: CASSATVMNTEAFF. In nucleotides, the CDR3 is TGTGCCAGCAGTGCAACAGTAATGAACACTGAAGCTTTCTTT.

This clone was observed a handful of times. This rearrangement joins TRBV7-2 to TRBJ2-7; 10 nucleotides align to TRBD2. CDR1 is SGHTA and CDR2 is FQGNSA in the germline V gene. V shed 8 bases, J shed 5 bases, and the junction held 9 bases outside the gene matches. This CDR3 region has 14 residues. CDR3 region: CASGAGTSAHEQYF. The CDR3 DNA sequence: TGTGCCAGCGGTGCCGGGACTAGCGCCCACGAGCAGTACTTC.

The chain links TRBV1 to TRBJ2-1; the DNA was not compared with TRBD2, the D call given in the table. TRBV1 counts as a pseudogene. This CDR3 comprises 19 residues. CDR3 coding DNA: TGCACCAGCAGCCAAGACCGTTGGTCTAGCGGGGTAACCTACAATGAGCAGTTCTTC. Protein product: CTSSQDRWSSGVTYNEQFF.

V usage is TRBV30 and J usage is TRBJ2-7, with TRBD1 as a possible D gene (5 bases). Trimming left V 1 base short and J 10 bases short, with 8 bases between. This CDR3 comprises 10 residues. CDR1 and CDR2 (germline): GTSNPN, SVGIG (reference sequence). CDR3: CAWSGQIQYF. CDR3 nucleotides: TGTGCCTGGAGTGGACAGATACAGTACTTC.

The chain combines TRBV5-1 with TRBJ2-5, with 10 bases lining up with TRBD2. Unmatched junction bases numbered 8, after V lost 6 bases and J lost 0 bases. The germline CDR1 and CDR2 sequences are SGHRS and YFSETQ. The CDR3 consists of 16 residues. CDR3 in amino acids: CASTYSGGPNQETQYF. In DNA, the CDR3 is TGCGCCAGCACCTATAGCGGGGGGCCGAACCAAGAGACCCAGTACTTC.

The chain couples TRBV7-9 to TRBJ2-3, with 10 bases aligning to TRBD1. This CDR3 region has 15 residues. Per germline, CDR1 SEHNR and CDR2 FQNEAQ (reference sequence). Trimming cost V 5 bases and J 3 bases; bases outside gene matches: 5. CDR3 DNA: TGTGCCAGCAGCAGCAGGACAGGGGGAACAGATACGCAGTATTTT. Its protein is CASSSRTGGTDTQYF.

By share, this clone counts as medium-sized. Mismatch with germline at one junction end may stem from a read error. J is TRBJ1-1 and V is TRBV14; D gene unclear. Germline V lookup: CDR1 SGHDN, CDR2 FVKESK. The CDR3 runs to 12 residues. The CDR3 spells CAAGNSRTEAFF. CDR3 nucleotides: TGCGCGGCAGGCAACTCAAGGACTGAAGCTTTCTTT. Drawing the rest from reference TRBV14 and TRBJ1-1, the complete variable domain is EAGVTQFPSHSVIEKGQTVTLRCDPISGHDNLYWYRRVMGKEIKFLLHFVKESKQDESGMPNNRFLAERTGGTYSTLKVQPAELEDSGVYFCAAGNSRTEAFFGQGTRLTVV.

The J gene is TRBJ2-2, the V gene TRBV5-1, with D perhaps TRBD1 or TRBD2 (6 bases each). Germline CDR1 and CDR2: SGHRS and YFSETQ. This CDR3 is 15 amino acids long. V lost 0 bases, J lost 7 bases, and 13 bases lay in between. The CDR3 loop is CASSLARGGGGELFF. CDR3 in DNA: TGCGCCAGCAGCTTGGCCAGGGGAGGTGGCGGGGAGCTGTTTTTT.

This chain joins TRBV5-1 and TRBJ2-1, with unresolved D. With 4 bases removed from V and 6 bases from J, the gap between germline ends came to 11 bases. The CDR3 has 13 amino acids. The germline gives CDR1 SGHRS, CDR2 YFSETQ. The CDR3 sequence: CASSPSRPNEQFF. The CDR3 nucleotides are TGCGCCAGCAGCCCTTCCCGCCCCAATGAGCAGTTCTTC.

The V call is TRBV5-1, the J call TRBJ2-5; TRBD2 might be the D (7 bases). V was pared by 4 bases and J by 1 base, with 17 bases between. The germline V gene encodes CDR1 SGHRS and CDR2 YFSETQ. This CDR3 has 16 amino acids. The CDR3 DNA is TGCGCCAGCAGCGCGTCGGGCGGGGGCTTCCAAGAGACCCAGTACTTC. Translating gives CASSASGGGFQETQYF.

In regard to this clone: This sequence may be a read error, since a much larger clone differs from it by one base. The CDR3, as DNA: TGTGCCAGCAGCTTGGTGCCAGGGGTTTCCTACGAGCAGTACTTC. Its protein product is CASSLVPGVSYEQYF. The rearrangement uses TRBV5-6 and TRBJ2-7; perhaps TRBD1 as D (6 bases). The V end was cut by 0 bases, the J end by 1 base, with 11 bases between. The CDR3 has 15 amino acids. Germline CDR1 and CDR2: SGHDT and YYEEEE.

The rearrangement uses TRBV9 and TRBJ2-3, with 14 bases aligning to TRBD2. The germline gives CDR1 SGDLS, CDR2 YYNGEE. This CDR3 comprises 16 residues. The J segment lost 7 bases and the V segment lost 4 bases, leaving 8 bases of the junction unmatched. This CDR3 is CASSPRLAGGSNTQYF. CDR3 nucleotide sequence: TGTGCCAGCAGCCCGCGACTAGCGGGGGGGTCAAATACGCAGTATTTT.

The CDR3 nucleotides read TGCGCCAGCAGCCAAGATGGCAGGGGCATGGATGAGCAGTTCTTC. Translated, it gives CASSQDGRGMDEQFF. The gene calls are TRBV4-3 and TRBJ2-1, with D possibly being TRBD1 (6 bases). The CDR3 consists of 15 residues. CDR1 is LGHNA and CDR2 is YSLEER in the germline V gene. Trimming removed 0 bases from V and 8 bases from J, with 14 bases in between.

This clone was detected a few times. The rearrangement uses TRBV19 and TRBJ2-7; weak D call: TRBD2 (6 bases). The germline CDR1 and CDR2 sequences are LNHDA and SQIVND (reference sequence). This CDR3 contains 13 residues. V was cut by 6 bases and J by 6 bases, with 15 bases left in between. In nucleotides, the CDR3 is TGTGCCAGTAGCTGGACGGAGGGGCGCGAGCAGTACTTC. It translates to CASSWTEGREQYF.

The rearrangement links TRBV30 to TRBJ2-3; 7 bases agree with TRBD2. The CDR3 has 13 residues. V lost 8 bases, J lost 1 base, and 6 bases stayed unmatched. Germline V gene lookup returns CDR1 GTSNPN and CDR2 SVGIG (reference sequence). CDR3 DNA: TGTGCCGGAGCGGGGACTGGCACAGATACGCAGTATTTT. It is translated as CAGAGTGTDTQYF.

The gene calls are TRBV29-1 and TRBJ2-1; a possible D gene is TRBD2 (7 bases). CDR3 length: 14 residues. CDR1 is SQVTM and CDR2 is ANQGSEA in the germline V gene. V lost 7 bases and J lost 4, with 17 bases in between. The CDR3 DNA follows: TGCAGCGGTACAATAGGGAGGGGGTACAATGAGCAGTTCTTC. It yields the protein CSGTIGRGYNEQFF.

V gene TRBV2 combines with J gene TRBJ2-1; D call uncertain. Per the germline V gene, CDR1 is SNHLY and CDR2 is FYNNEI. V lost 6 bases, J lost 1 base, and 7 bases lay in between. The CDR3 runs to 13 residues. The CDR3 coding sequence is TGTGCCAGCAGCGTGTGGTCCTACAATGAGCAGTTCTTC. It is translated as CASSVWSYNEQFF.

This clone was seen only a few times. This sequence joins TRBV14 and TRBJ2-1; the match to TRBD2 covers 14 bases. Trimming cost V 4 bases and J 8 bases; bases outside gene matches: 13. Germline CDR1 and CDR2: SGHDN and FVKESK. The CDR3 is 18 residues long. The CDR3 spells CASSRRLAGGLGYDEQFF. CDR3 sequence (DNA): TGTGCCAGCAGCCGACGACTAGCGGGGGGGCTCGGTTATGATGAGCAGTTCTTC.

V and J are TRBV29-1 and TRBJ1-1, with D perhaps TRBD1 (6 bases). Deletions cut 6 bases from V and 3 bases from J, with 14 bases between. Germline V CDR1 and CDR2: SQVTM, ANQGSEA. This CDR3 is 13 amino acids long. For the CDR3, the DNA is TGCAGCGTGAGGACAGTCGCGGACACTGAAGCTTTCTTT. This gives the protein CSVRTVADTEAFF. The variable domain in full, with the rest retrieved from reference TRBV29-1 and TRBJ1-1, is SAVISQKPSRDICQRGTSLTIQCQVDSQVTMMFWYRQQPGQSLTLIATANQGSEATYESGFVIDKFPISRPNLTFSTLTVSNMSPEDSSIYLCSVRTVADTEAFFGQGTRLTVV.

This clone was counted at least ten times. The J gene is TRBJ2-3, the V gene TRBV10-3; D is undetermined. In germline, CDR1 is ENHRY, CDR2 SYGVKD. V lost 3 bases to trimming and J lost 0 bases, with 1 base between them. The CDR3 totals 12 residues. The CDR3 sequence is CAISDSTDTQYF. DNA of the CDR3: TGTGCCATCAGTGACAGCACAGATACGCAGTATTTT.

The chain is built from TRBV30 and TRBJ2-2; D possibly corresponds to TRBD1 (6 bases). V gave up 2 bases and J gave up 4 bases, with 14 bases separating them. This CDR3 contains 15 residues. Germline CDR1 and CDR2: GTSNPN and SVGIG (reference sequence). CDR3 in amino acids: CAWSTGQGRTGELFF. Written as DNA, the CDR3 is TGTGCCTGGAGTACAGGGCAGGGTCGCACCGGGGAGCTGTTTTTT.

V and J are TRBV6-5 and TRBJ1-6; possibly TRBD1 for D (5 bases). The CDR3 is 14 residues long. V was trimmed by 5 bases and J by 9 bases, leaving 14 bases between them. CDR1 and CDR2 from the germline V gene are MNHEY and SVGAGI. The CDR3 is CASSRDGKGSPLHF. For the CDR3, the DNA is TGTGCCAGCAGTCGGGACGGAAAGGGTTCACCCCTCCACTTT.

The chain couples TRBV7-8 to TRBJ2-7, with TRBD1 identical over 9 bases. The CDR3 spans 14 residues. Germline V lookup: CDR1 SGHVS, CDR2 FQNEAQ. The V gene end was trimmed by 5 bases and the J gene end by 5 bases; junction bases not matched to a gene: 7. The CDR3 sequence is CASSRRDRDHEQYF. CDR3 bases: TGTGCCAGCAGCCGCAGGGACAGGGACCACGAGCAGTACTTC. The full variable domain, in which reference TRBV7-8 and TRBJ2-7 provide the parts outside the CDR3, is GAGVSQSPRYKVAKRGQDVALRCDPISGHVSLFWYQQALGQGPEFLTYFQNEAQLDKSGLPSDRFFAERPEGSVSTLKIQRTQQEDSAVYLCASSRRDRDHEQYFGPGTRLTVT.

For this clone: The junction departs from germline at one end; a sequencing error may be responsible. V usage is TRBV7-2 and J usage is TRBJ2-1; no clear D. The CDR3 is made up of 13 amino acids. Germline V lookup: CDR1 SGHTA, CDR2 FQGNSA. CDR3 coding DNA: TGCGCCAGCAGCCAAGAAATTAACAATGAGCAGTTCTTC. It translates to CASSQEINNEQFF.

The chain has TRBV5-1 and TRBJ2-5, with TRBD2 matching 12 bases. Trimming took 1 base from V and 5 from J; bases not matched to a gene: 9. The CDR3 is 17 amino acids. CDR1 and CDR2 (germline): SGHRS, YFSETQ. The CDR3 here is CASSLTPSGGAGETQYF. Here the CDR3 DNA reads TGCGCCAGCAGCTTGACACCTAGCGGGGGGGCCGGGGAGACCCAGTACTTC.

This chain joins TRBV27 and TRBJ2-1, with 8 bases fitting TRBD2. This CDR3 is built from 15 residues. The ends lost 6 bases at V and 0 bases at J; junction bases unmatched: 4. CDR1 and CDR2 from the germline V gene are MNHEY and SMNVEV (reference sequence). The CDR3 here is CASRPSGGSYNEQFF. The DNA of the CDR3 is TGTGCCAGCAGGCCCAGCGGGGGCTCCTACAATGAGCAGTTCTTC.